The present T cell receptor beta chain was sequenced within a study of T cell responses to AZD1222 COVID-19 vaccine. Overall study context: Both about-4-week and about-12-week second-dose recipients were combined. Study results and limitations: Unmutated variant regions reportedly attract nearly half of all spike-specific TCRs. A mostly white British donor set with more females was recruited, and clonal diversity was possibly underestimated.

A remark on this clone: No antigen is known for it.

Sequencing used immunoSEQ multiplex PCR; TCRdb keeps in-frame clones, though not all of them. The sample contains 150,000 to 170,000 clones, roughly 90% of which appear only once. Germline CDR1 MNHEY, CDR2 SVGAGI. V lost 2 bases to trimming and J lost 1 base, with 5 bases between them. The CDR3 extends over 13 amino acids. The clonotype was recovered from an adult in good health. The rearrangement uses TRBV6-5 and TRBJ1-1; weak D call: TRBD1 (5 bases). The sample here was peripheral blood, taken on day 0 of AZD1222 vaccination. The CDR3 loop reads CASSYDRNTEAFF. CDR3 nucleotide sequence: TGTGCCAGCAGTTACGACAGGAACACTGAAGCTTTCTTT.